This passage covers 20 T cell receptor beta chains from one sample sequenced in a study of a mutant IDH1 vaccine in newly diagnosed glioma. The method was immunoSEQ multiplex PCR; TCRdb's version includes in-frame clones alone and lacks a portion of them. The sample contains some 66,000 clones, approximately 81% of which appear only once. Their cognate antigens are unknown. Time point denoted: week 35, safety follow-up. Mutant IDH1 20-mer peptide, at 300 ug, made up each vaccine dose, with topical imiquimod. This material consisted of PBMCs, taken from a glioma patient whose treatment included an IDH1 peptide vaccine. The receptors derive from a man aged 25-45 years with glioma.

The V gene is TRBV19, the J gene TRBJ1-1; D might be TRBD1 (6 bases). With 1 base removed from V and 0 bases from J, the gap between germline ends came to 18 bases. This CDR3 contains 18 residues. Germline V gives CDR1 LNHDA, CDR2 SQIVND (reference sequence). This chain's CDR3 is CASSIGAGGGGVNTEAFF. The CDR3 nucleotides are TGTGCCAGTAGTATAGGAGCGGGGGGCGGAGGAGTGAACACTGAAGCTTTCTTT. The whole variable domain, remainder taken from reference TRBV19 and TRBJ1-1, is DGGITQSPKYLFRKEGQNVTLSCEQNLNHDAMYWYRQDPGQGLRLIYYSQIVNDFQKGDIAEGYSVSREKKESFPLTVTSAQKNPTAFYLCASSIGAGGGGVNTEAFFGQGTRLTVV.

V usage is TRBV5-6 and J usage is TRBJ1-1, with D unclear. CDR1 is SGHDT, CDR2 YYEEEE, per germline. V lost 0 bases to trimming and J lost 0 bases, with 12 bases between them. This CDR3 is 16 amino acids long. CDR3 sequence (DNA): TGTGCCAGCAGCTTGGTTGGGTTTGGGATGAACACTGAAGCTTTCTTT. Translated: CASSLVGFGMNTEAFF.

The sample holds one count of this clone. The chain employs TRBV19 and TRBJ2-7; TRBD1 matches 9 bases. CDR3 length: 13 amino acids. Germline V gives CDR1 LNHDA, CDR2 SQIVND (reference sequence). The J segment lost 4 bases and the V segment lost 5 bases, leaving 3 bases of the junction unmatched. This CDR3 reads CASSSGQGYEQYF. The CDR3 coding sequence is TGTGCCAGTAGTTCGGGACAGGGTTACGAGCAGTACTTC.

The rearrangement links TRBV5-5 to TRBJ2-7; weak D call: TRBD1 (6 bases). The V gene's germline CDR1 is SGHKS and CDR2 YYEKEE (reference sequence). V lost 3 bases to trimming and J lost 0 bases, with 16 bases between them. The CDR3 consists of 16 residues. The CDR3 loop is CASSWTVTGRSYEQYF. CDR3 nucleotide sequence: TGTGCCAGCAGCTGGACGGTGACAGGTCGCTCCTACGAGCAGTACTTC.

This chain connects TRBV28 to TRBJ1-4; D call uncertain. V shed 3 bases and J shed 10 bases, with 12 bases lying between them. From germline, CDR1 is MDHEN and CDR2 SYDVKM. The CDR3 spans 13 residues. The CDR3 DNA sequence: TGTGCCAGCAGTTTGGGGAGGGTGGGAAAACTGTTTTTT. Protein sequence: CASSLGRVGKLFF.

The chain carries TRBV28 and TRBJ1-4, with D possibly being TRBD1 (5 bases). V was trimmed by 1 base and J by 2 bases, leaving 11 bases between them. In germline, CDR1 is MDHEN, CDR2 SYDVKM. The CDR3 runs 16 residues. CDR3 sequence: CASSLFQGGTNEKLFF. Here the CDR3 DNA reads TGTGCCAGCAGTTTATTTCAGGGCGGGACTAATGAAAAACTGTTTTTT.

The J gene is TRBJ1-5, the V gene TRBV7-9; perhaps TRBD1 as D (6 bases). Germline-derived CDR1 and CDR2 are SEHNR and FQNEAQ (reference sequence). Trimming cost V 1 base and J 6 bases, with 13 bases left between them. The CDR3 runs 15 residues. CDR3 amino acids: CASSLGPGEPQPQHF. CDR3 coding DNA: TGTGCCAGCAGCTTAGGGCCAGGGGAGCCTCAGCCCCAGCATTTT.

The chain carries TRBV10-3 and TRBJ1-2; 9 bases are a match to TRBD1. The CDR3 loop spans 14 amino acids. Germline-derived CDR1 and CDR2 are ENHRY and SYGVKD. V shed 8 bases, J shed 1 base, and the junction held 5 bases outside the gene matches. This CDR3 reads CAIRGTGLNYGYTF. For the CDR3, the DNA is TGTGCCATCCGAGGGACAGGGCTTAACTATGGCTACACCTTC.

CDR3 protein: CASSLVLGTGSTEAFF. The CDR3, as DNA: TGTGCCAGCAGCCTTGTTCTTGGGACAGGGAGCACTGAAGCTTTCTTT. The rearrangement joins TRBV5-8 to TRBJ1-1; 9 nucleotides line up with TRBD1. This CDR3 has 16 amino acids. CDR1 and CDR2 (germline): SGHTS, YDEGEE. J was trimmed by 4 bases and V by 4 bases; bases with no gene match: 11.

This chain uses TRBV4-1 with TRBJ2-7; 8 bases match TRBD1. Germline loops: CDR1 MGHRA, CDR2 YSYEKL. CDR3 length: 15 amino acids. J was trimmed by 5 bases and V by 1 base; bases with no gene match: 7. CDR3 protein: CASSQGTGWGDEQYF. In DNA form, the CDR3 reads TGCGCCAGCAGCCAAGGGACAGGGTGGGGGGACGAGCAGTACTTC.

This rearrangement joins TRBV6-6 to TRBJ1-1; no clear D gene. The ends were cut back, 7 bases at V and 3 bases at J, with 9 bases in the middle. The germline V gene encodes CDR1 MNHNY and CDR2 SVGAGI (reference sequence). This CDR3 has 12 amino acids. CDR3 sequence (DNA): TGTGCCAGCACCGGATCGTACACTGAAGCTTTCTTT. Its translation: CASTGSYTEAFF.

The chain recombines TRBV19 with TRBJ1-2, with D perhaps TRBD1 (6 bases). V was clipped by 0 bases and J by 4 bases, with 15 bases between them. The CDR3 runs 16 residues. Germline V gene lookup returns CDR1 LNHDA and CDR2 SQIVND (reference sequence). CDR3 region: CASSIDLQGRAYGYTF. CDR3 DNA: TGTGCCAGTAGTATAGATCTTCAGGGGCGGGCCTATGGCTACACCTTC.

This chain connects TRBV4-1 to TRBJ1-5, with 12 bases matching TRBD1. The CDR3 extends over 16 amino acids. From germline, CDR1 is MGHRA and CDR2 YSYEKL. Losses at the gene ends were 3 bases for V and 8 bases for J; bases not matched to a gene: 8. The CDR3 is CASSQRDRGRKEPQHF. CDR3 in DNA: TGCGCCAGCAGCCAGAGGGACAGGGGGCGAAAAGAGCCCCAGCATTTT.

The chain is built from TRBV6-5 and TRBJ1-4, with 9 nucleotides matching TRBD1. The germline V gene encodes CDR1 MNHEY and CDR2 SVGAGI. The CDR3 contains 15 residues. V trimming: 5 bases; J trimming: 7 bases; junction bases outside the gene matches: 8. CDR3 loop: CASSRLTGGREKLFF. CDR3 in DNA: TGTGCCAGCAGTCGCCTGACAGGGGGTCGTGAAAAACTGTTTTTT.

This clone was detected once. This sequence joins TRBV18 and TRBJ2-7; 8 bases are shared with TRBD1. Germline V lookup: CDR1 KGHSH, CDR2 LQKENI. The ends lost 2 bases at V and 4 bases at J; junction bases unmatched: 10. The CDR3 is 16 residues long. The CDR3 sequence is CASSPSVPRTGYEQYF. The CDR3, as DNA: TGTGCCAGCTCACCATCCGTTCCTAGGACAGGGTACGAGCAGTACTTC.

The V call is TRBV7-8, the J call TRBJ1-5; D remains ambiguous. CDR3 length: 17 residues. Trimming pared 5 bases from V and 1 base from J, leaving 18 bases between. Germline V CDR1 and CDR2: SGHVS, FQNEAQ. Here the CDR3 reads CASSIGAGTQSNQPQHF. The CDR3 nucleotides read TGTGCCAGCAGCATCGGAGCAGGTACCCAAAGCAATCAGCCCCAGCATTTT.

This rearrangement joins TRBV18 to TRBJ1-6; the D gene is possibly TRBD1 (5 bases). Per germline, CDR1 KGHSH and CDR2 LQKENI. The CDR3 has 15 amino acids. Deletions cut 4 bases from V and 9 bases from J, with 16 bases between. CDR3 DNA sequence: TGTGCCAGCTCACGGAAGGGGAATTCAGGTTCACCCCTCCACTTT. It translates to CASSRKGNSGSPLHF.

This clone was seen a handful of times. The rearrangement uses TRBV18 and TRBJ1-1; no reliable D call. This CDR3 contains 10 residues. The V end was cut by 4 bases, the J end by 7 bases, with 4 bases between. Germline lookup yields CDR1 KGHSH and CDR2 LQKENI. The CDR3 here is CASSQSEAFF. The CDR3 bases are TGTGCCAGCTCACAGAGTGAAGCTTTCTTT. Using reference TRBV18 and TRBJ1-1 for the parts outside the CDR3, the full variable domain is NAGVMQNPRHLVRRRGQEARLRCSPMKGHSHVYWYRQLPEEGLKFMVYLQKENIIDESGMPKERFSAEFPKEGPSILRIQQVVRGDSAAYFCASSQSEAFFGQGTRLTVV.

The CDR3 spells CSARDRPGTEAFF. The CDR3 DNA is TGCAGCGCTCGAGACCGGCCGGGCACTGAAGCTTTCTTT. V is TRBV29-1 and J is TRBJ1-1, with no clear D. The CDR3 extends over 13 amino acids. V was pared by 7 bases and J by 4 bases, with 16 bases between. Per germline, CDR1 SQVTM and CDR2 ANQGSEA.

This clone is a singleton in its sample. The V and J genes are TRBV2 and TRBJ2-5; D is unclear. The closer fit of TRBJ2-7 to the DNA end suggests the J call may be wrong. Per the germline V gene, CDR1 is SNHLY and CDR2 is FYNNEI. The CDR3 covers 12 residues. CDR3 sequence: CASSEGGYEQYF. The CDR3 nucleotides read TGTGCCAGCAGTGAGGGTGGCTACGAGCAGTACTTC.